This T cell receptor (beta chain) was found in a study of OX40 agonist ivuxolimab in advanced cancers. Overall study context: The group had a mean age of roughly 56 years, ranged from roughly 20 to 80, and was approximately 81% male. Partial responses, seen in three patients, involved one hepatocellular carcinoma and two cutaneous melanomas.

On this clone: Its specificity is not known. Additional DNA sequences in this sample encode the identical CDR3.

The CDR3 length is 12 residues. V was trimmed by 5 bases and J by 3 bases, leaving 9 bases between them. CDR1 and CDR2 from the germline V gene are SGHDT and YYEEEE. Measured with immunoSEQ multiplex PCR; TCRdb has only the in-frame clones, and not every one. The repertoire holds approximately 26,000 clones, with around four fifths as singletons. Findings of the study overall: People who partly responded at 0.1-3.0 mg/kg had some of the least clonal expansion seen.

The chain carries TRBV5-6 and TRBJ2-7, with D perhaps TRBD1 (6 bases). The sample was CD4+ or CD8+ T cells sorted from blood, taken in a trial of the OX40 agonist ivuxolimab. This clonotype was obtained from an adult with an advanced solid tumor such as melanoma, head and neck, liver or kidney cancer. The CDR3 spells CASSQQGYEQYF. CDR3 coding DNA: TGTGCCAGCAGTCAACAGGGCTACGAGCAGTACTTC.